This T cell receptor (beta chain) is drawn from a study of T cells in Graves' hyperthyroidism and ophthalmopathy. Overall study: Any treatment followed the collection of peripheral blood at initial diagnosis. Study-level findings and limits: Clonotypes that were expanded in thyroid above 0.001 mostly appeared in blood too.

This clonotype showed up many times. Its cognate antigen is unknown. The length of the CDR3 is 12 residues. The TCR beta CDR3 regions underwent amplification using RNA transcripts as the source. In the first-round RT-PCR of the TCR CDR3, the HTBI primer set was used. TCRdb itself ran the multiplex PCR reads through MiXCR, one entry per CDR3 protein. Among under 130,000 distinct CDR3 sequences listed, 47% were seen once. Absence of ophthalmopathy progression within 18 months defined stable Graves' hyperthyroidism. It was less than 13 ml of fresh peripheral blood that supplied the PBMCs. This receptor was identified in a man aged 40-55 years with Graves' hyperthyroidism. Material: blood. The chain couples TRBV12-1 to TRBJ1-2. TRBV12-1 has pseudogene status. The CDR3 DNA follows: TGTGCCAGCAGCCTTAGACCACTTGGCTACACCTTC. Translating gives CASSLRPLGYTF.